This note documents a single T cell receptor beta chain sequence. The antigen this receptor binds is unknown. Base qualities are not at hand, and no much larger clone is one base apart. The trim is 6 bases for V and 2 bases for J, with a gap of 13 bases between the germline ends. CDR1 and CDR2 are drawn from the germline V gene: MNHEY, SVGAGI. The CDR3 sequence holds 14 residues, the cysteine and phenylalanine included. Of all the DNA, just the CDR3 is kept, 42 bases in frame from base 1. These data come from a study of shared clonotypes between healthy human individuals (dated by TCRdb to 2020 to 2021). Study-wide context: A couple of women and three men aged 18 to 49 years were included in the cohort. Per donor, three plates each were used for CD4 naive and CD4 memory, two for CD8 naive, and one for CD8 memory. Per donor, leukapheresis produced somewhere between about 0.94 and 9.5 billion PBMCs. Blood TCR repertoires of roughly five healthy adults were deeply sequenced to estimate repertoire size and the extent of clonotype sharing between individuals. To increase sequencing depth and limit assay-specific biases, different laboratories used diverse techniques to prepare libraries and sequence TCR repertoires.

The paper's findings and limits, for the study overall: Estimated clonotype richness was generally larger for naive than for memory subsets. The small number of donors limited the genetic and exposure-history diversity represented. Across a handful of donors, 5% to 6% of naive CD4, roughly 3.3% of naive CD8, roughly 2.3% of memory CD4, and 0.3% to 0.45% of memory CD8 clonotypes were shared. Sampling was limited to blood, and TCR repertoires in tissue likely differ from TCR repertoires in blood. Pairwise subsampling led to the expectation that sequencing depth would affect the degree of clonotype sharing among donors. Even with the large sequencing depth, rarefaction of the sorted-subset datasets indicated that sequencing was incomplete. Higher generation probabilities were observed for clonotypes shared by all four sorted-subset donors than for non-shared clonotypes.

TCR CDR3 regions were amplified from genomic DNA by multiplex PCR using the deep immunoSEQ assay. Extracted genomic DNA from each cell subset was distributed evenly across all wells of several immunoSEQ 96-well plates, and each plate was treated as a replicate. For sorted subsets, each replicate PCR was loaded with 150 to 250 ng genomic DNA, equivalent to 30,000 or so T cell genomes. The purified libraries were quantified using a Qubit 3.0 fluorometer, sized with a Bioanalyzer 2100, and then quantified again using the KAPA Library Quantification kit. Each immunoSEQ 96-well plate was sequenced on its own single-read 150-cycle Illumina NextSeq 550 flow cell. For the original study's pipeline: Because the immunoSEQ output held only junctional sequences and lacked quality scores, the filtering could not match the filtering applied to full-length reads. Sequences were annotated with PyIR, a Python wrapper for IgBLAST v1.9, and V/J genes and CDR3 were assigned using IMGT germline references. Reads were filtered out if the reads had weak V/J assignments (E-value above 1e-6), no CDR3, stop codons, out-of-frame junctions, or ambiguous translated residues. V3J clonotypes were defined as sequences sharing an identical inferred V gene, J gene, and CDR3 amino acid sequence. To compute the percentage overlap between repertoires, the number of shared unique clonotypes was divided by the size of the smaller repertoire. Repertoire richness was assessed with RTK rarefaction, the Chao1 estimator, and Recon v2.1 estimates of unobserved clonotypes. For all TCRbeta clonotypes obtained by the gDNA method from several donors, generation probabilities were computed with OLGA. In its TCRdb copy, this immuneACCESS table keeps in-frame sequences only and misses some clones. Where compared with another copy, unresolved V genes explain less than half of these, and the others have no known cause. The V and J calls and clone size are taken from that table; D and trimming were inferred from the DNA. Counted in this sample were 2 million to 2.5 million clones; 95% of them appeared once. Around 0.13% of the sample belongs to the ten largest clones.

The donors were healthy, HIV-negative adults who had no recently reported acute infections or vaccinations. All donors were Caucasian adults living in Nashville, Tennessee, USA. Magnetic negative selection was used to enrich CD4+ T cells, after which naive cells were positively selected on CD45RA and the negative fraction became the memory subset. Blood was obtained by leukapheresis, after which PBMCs were separated by Ficoll-Histopaque density gradient centrifugation and cryopreserved in liquid nitrogen vapor phase. Purity and quantity of every magnetically sorted T cell population were checked by analytical flow cytometry. Each sorted fraction had its genomic DNA isolated and then quantified by UV absorbance on a Nanodrop 2000c.

The receptor comes from a young man in good health. The chain was built from TRBV6-5 and TRBJ2-5; perhaps TRBD1 is the D gene, with 5 bases matching. The sample consisted of naive CD4+ T cells sorted from blood. The cell subset or site label, read with the paper, signifies: CD45RA+ positively selected. The nucleotide sequence is TGTGCCAGCAGCCTACACAGGAGACAAGAGACCCAGTACTTC. This translates into CASSLHRRQETQYF.